A single sample gave rise to the 31 T cell receptor beta chains below, sequenced in a study of blood T cell repertoires in COVID-19. Profiled with immunoSEQ multiplex PCR; TCRdb holds only in-frame clones, not every one. This table has roughly 260,000 clones, roughly 85% appearing once. The sequencing input was peripheral blood. The receptors were gathered from a woman aged 18 to 35 with acute or convalescent COVID-19.

The V and J genes are TRBV20-1 and TRBJ2-7, with TRBD2 matching 9 bases. Trimming removed 3 bases from V and 3 bases from J; junction bases left unmatched: 3. Germline V gene lookup returns CDR1 DFQATT and CDR2 SNEGSKA (reference sequence). The CDR3 is 13 residues long. In nucleotides, the CDR3 is TGCAGTGCTAGTCGGCGGGAGGGCTACGAGCAGTACTTC. Its translation is CSASRREGYEQYF.

V usage is TRBV9 and J usage is TRBJ2-7; a weak D match, TRBD2 (6 bases). Germline CDR1 reads SGDLS; CDR2 reads YYNGEE. The length of the CDR3 is 12 residues. The V end was cut by 4 bases, the J end by 5 bases, with 10 bases between. The CDR3 is CASSPRGDEQYF. DNA for the CDR3: TGTGCCAGCAGCCCCCGCGGGGACGAGCAGTACTTC. Full variable domain (outside the CDR3, taken from reference TRBV9 and TRBJ2-7): DSGVTQTPKHLITATGQRVTLRCSPRSGDLSVYWYQQSLDQGLQFLIQYYNGEERAKGNILERFSAQQFPDLHSELNLSSLELGDSALYFCASSPRGDEQYFGPGTRLTVT.

The chain carries TRBV2 and TRBJ2-3; a weak D match, TRBD1 (6 bases). Germline lookup yields CDR1 SNHLY and CDR2 FYNNEI. This CDR3 spans 15 amino acids. V shed 5 bases and J shed 0 bases, with 12 bases lying between them. In DNA, the CDR3 is TGTGCCAGCAGTTACGGGACATCTAGCACAGATACGCAGTATTTT. This encodes CASSYGTSSTDTQYF. Drawing the rest from reference TRBV2 and TRBJ2-3, the complete variable domain is EPEVTQTPSHQVTQMGQEVILRCVPISNHLYFYWYRQILGQKVEFLVSFYNNEISEKSEIFDDQFSVERPDGSNFTLKIRSTKLEDSAMYFCASSYGTSSTDTQYFGPGTRLTVL.

The chain links TRBV7-2 to TRBJ2-5; a weak D match, TRBD1 (5 bases). Germline V CDR1 and CDR2: SGHTA, FQGNSA. Trimming stripped 0 bases from V and 4 bases from J, with 9 bases between. The CDR3 length is 14 residues. CDR3 in DNA: TGTGCCAGCAGCTTAGCCCAGGGTTCAGAGACCCAGTACTTC. It encodes CASSLAQGSETQYF.

V is TRBV4-3 and J is TRBJ1-2; D ambiguous. Trimming left V 4 bases short and J 0 bases short, with 12 bases between. The CDR3 has 15 amino acids. Germline CDR1 LGHNA, CDR2 YSLEER. The CDR3 protein is CASSLGVGTNYGYTF. The DNA for the CDR3 is TGCGCCAGCAGCCTGGGAGTCGGTACTAACTATGGCTACACCTTC.

CDR3 residues: CASSPGPYRGPAYEQYF. CDR3 DNA sequence: TGTGCCAGCAGCCCAGGCCCCTACAGGGGGCCAGCCTACGAGCAGTACTTC. V gene TRBV5-5 combines with J gene TRBJ2-7, with 9 bases aligning to TRBD1. The CDR3 contains 17 residues. CDR1 and CDR2 (germline): SGHKS, YYEKEE (reference sequence). Unmatched junction bases numbered 13, after V lost 4 bases and J lost 2 bases.

The V call is TRBV19, the J call TRBJ2-7, with TRBD1 identical over 8 bases. The CDR3 consists of 15 residues. J lost 3 bases, V lost 4 bases, and 8 bases had no gene match. Germline CDR1 reads LNHDA; CDR2 reads SQIVND (reference sequence). The DNA for the CDR3 is TGTGCCAGTAGTAATCCGTCCGGGACAGGCTACGAGCAGTACTTC. Protein product: CASSNPSGTGYEQYF. Looking up the rest from reference TRBV19 and TRBJ2-7 gives the full variable domain: DGGITQSPKYLFRKEGQNVTLSCEQNLNHDAMYWYRQDPGQGLRLIYYSQIVNDFQKGDIAEGYSVSREKKESFPLTVTSAQKNPTAFYLCASSNPSGTGYEQYFGPGTRLTVT.

J is TRBJ2-2 and V is TRBV9, with TRBD1 identical over 9 bases. The CDR3 is 21 amino acids. The germline CDR1 and CDR2 sequences are SGDLS and YYNGEE. The ends lost 0 bases at V and 3 bases at J; junction bases unmatched: 18. The CDR3 region is CASSVEIQDRGFLSDTGELFF. As DNA, the CDR3 is TGTGCCAGCAGCGTAGAAATCCAGGACAGGGGTTTTTTGTCGGACACCGGGGAGCTGTTTTTT.

The J gene is TRBJ2-1, the V gene TRBV6-5; 9 positions match TRBD2. CDR1 and CDR2 from the germline V gene are MNHEY and SVGAGI. CDR3 size: 16 residues. V lost 2 bases and J lost 9; bases outside the gene matches: 11. Here the CDR3 reads CASSYRGLAPVGEQFF. CDR3 DNA: TGTGCCAGCAGTTACCGGGGACTAGCCCCCGTTGGTGAGCAGTTCTTC.

The chain links TRBV14 to TRBJ1-6; 8 nucleotides agree with TRBD1. Germline values: CDR1 SGHDN, CDR2 FVKESK. The CDR3 runs 18 residues. V was pared by 3 bases and J by 8 bases, with 15 bases of the junction left unmatched. The chain's CDR3 is CASSHLQGGLFRDSPLHF. The CDR3 DNA reads as TGTGCCAGCAGCCACCTACAGGGGGGCCTTTTTAGGGATTCACCCCTCCACTTT.

As regards this clone: Within the sample, other DNA sequences also encode this same CDR3. The J gene is TRBJ2-7, the V gene TRBV14; tentatively, D is TRBD1 (6 bases). Between the trimmed V and J ends, which lost 4 bases and 3 bases, there was a span of 10 bases. This CDR3 comprises 13 residues. In germline, CDR1 is SGHDN, CDR2 FVKESK. This chain's CDR3 is CASSRGQFYEQYF. The CDR3 DNA follows: TGTGCCAGCAGCCGGGGACAATTCTACGAGCAGTACTTC.

Remarks on this clone: The junction shows a germline mismatch at one end, possibly a read error. The chain links TRBV6-2 or TRBV6-3 to TRBJ1-5; D is ambiguous. The germline V gene encodes CDR1 MNHEY and CDR2 SVGEGT. The CDR3 is 14 residues long. This chain's CDR3 is CASSYLQTNRPQHF. The DNA for the CDR3 is TGTGCCAGCAGTTATTTGCAGACAAATCGGCCCCAGCATTTT.

The chain joins TRBV30 to TRBJ1-2; the D gene is possibly TRBD1 (5 bases). The CDR3 is made up of 13 amino acids. Trimming stripped 2 bases from V and 5 bases from J, with 12 bases between. From germline, CDR1 is GTSNPN and CDR2 SVGIG (reference sequence). CDR3 region: CAWSPTDPYGYTF. CDR3 in DNA: TGTGCCTGGAGTCCGACAGATCCTTATGGCTACACCTTC.

V is TRBV7-9 and J is TRBJ2-3; 8 nucleotides line up with TRBD1. CDR3 length: 14 amino acids. V shed 7 bases and J 0 bases; nucleotides not matched to a gene: 3. CDR1 SEHNR and CDR2 FQNEAQ come from the germline V gene (reference sequence). The CDR3 DNA sequence: TGTGCCAGCATGACAGGGGCCAGCACAGATACGCAGTATTTT. Protein product: CASMTGASTDTQYF.

J is TRBJ2-7 and V is TRBV19; TRBD1 agrees at 8 bases. Per germline, CDR1 LNHDA and CDR2 SQIVND (reference sequence). Trimming at V came to 5 bases and at J to 5 bases, leaving 8 bases not matched to a gene. This CDR3 is built from 14 residues. This CDR3 reads CASSPGTGGNEQYF. DNA for the CDR3: TGTGCCAGTAGTCCCGGGACAGGAGGGAACGAGCAGTACTTC.

The genes are TRBV4-3 and TRBJ1-2, with TRBD1 identical over 8 bases. V was pared by 3 bases and J by 8 bases, with 11 bases of the junction left unmatched. This CDR3 region has 15 residues. The germline CDR1 and CDR2 sequences are LGHNA and YSLEER. The CDR3 coding sequence is TGCGCCAGCAGCCAGATGCAGGGGGCGCATAAGGGCTACACCTTC. This encodes CASSQMQGAHKGYTF.

This chain connects TRBV7-2 to TRBJ1-2; D is unclear. The CDR3 is 14 residues long. Looked up from germline, CDR1 is SGHTA and CDR2 is FQGNSA. The germline V and J ends were trimmed by 4 bases and 7 bases, with 16 bases remaining between them. The CDR3 sequence: CASSSRNSLGGYTF. The DNA of the CDR3 is TGTGCCAGCAGCTCCCGGAACTCCCTAGGTGGCTACACCTTC.

The V and J genes are TRBV27 and TRBJ1-1; TRBD1 agrees at 9 bases. This CDR3 is 15 amino acids long. The V and J ends lost 5 bases and 0 bases, in that order; junction bases with no gene match: 4. CDR1 is MNHEY, CDR2 SMNVEV, per germline (reference sequence). DNA for the CDR3: TGTGCCAGCAGTCCTCGACAGGGGGTGAACACTGAAGCTTTCTTT. Its translation: CASSPRQGVNTEAFF.

The chain links TRBV30 to TRBJ1-6, with 8 bases matching TRBD1. The germline V gene encodes CDR1 GTSNPN and CDR2 SVGIG (reference sequence). The CDR3 runs to 17 residues. The trim removed 3 bases at V and 3 bases at J, leaving 10 bases unmatched. In DNA form, the CDR3 reads TGTGCCTGGAGACAAACAGGGGGACTAAACTATAATTCACCCCTCCACTTT. It specifies CAWRQTGGLNYNSPLHF.

The chain joins TRBV30 to TRBJ2-2; TRBD2 aligns across 9 bases. The germline V gene has CDR1 GTSNPN and CDR2 SVGIG (reference sequence). The CDR3 length is 18 residues. The ends lost 1 base at V and 3 bases at J; junction bases unmatched: 12. The CDR3 DNA reads TGTGCCTGGAGTGGGGCCCTACGCGGGAGGGCCGACACCGGGGAGCTGTTTTTT. The encoded protein is CAWSGALRGRADTGELFF.

The V gene is TRBV5-1, the J gene TRBJ2-7; a possible D gene is TRBD1 (7 bases). The CDR3 is made up of 16 amino acids. Germline values: CDR1 SGHRS, CDR2 YFSETQ. V was pared by 0 bases and J by 7 bases, with 20 bases between. In nucleotides, the CDR3 is TGCGCCAGCAGCTTGGGGCGACTTCTCAGGGGGGAAGAGCAGTACTTC. Encoded protein: CASSLGRLLRGEEQYF.

The gene calls are TRBV4-2 and TRBJ1-1; possible D gene TRBD1, 5 bases. V lost 0 bases and J 1 base, leaving 9 bases between the germline ends. This CDR3 is built from 15 residues. In germline, CDR1 is LGHNA, CDR2 YNFKEQ. CDR3 sequence: CASSQDLTGNTEAFF. CDR3 in DNA: TGTGCCAGCAGCCAAGATCTTACAGGGAACACTGAAGCTTTCTTT.

The chain uses TRBV7-9 and TRBJ1-6, with a weak D call TRBD1 (5 bases). CDR1 SEHNR and CDR2 FQNEAQ come from the germline V gene (reference sequence). The CDR3 contains 14 residues. Trimming cost V 8 bases and J 0 bases, with 8 bases left between them. The CDR3 DNA reads TGTGCCAGCCAAGGGGTCTCCTATAATTCACCCCTCCACTTT. Protein product: CASQGVSYNSPLHF.

The chain carries TRBV15 and TRBJ2-1; 14 nucleotides align to TRBD2. The CDR3 loop spans 18 amino acids. CDR1 and CDR2 (germline): LNHNV, YYDKDF (reference sequence). V lost 0 bases and J lost 8; bases outside the gene matches: 9. The CDR3 DNA sequence: TGTGCCACCAGCAGAGATACCGGGACTAGCGGGAGAACTGATGAGCAGTTCTTC. Translation gives CATSRDTGTSGRTDEQFF.

This clone was found once. The rearrangement uses TRBV6-4 and TRBJ2-1, with 9 bases lining up with TRBD1. This CDR3 is built from 15 residues. Trimming at V came to 7 bases and at J to 4 bases, leaving 8 bases not matched to a gene. Germline CDR1 is MRHNA and CDR2 is SNTAGT. The CDR3 is CASKETGGAYNEQFF. The DNA of the CDR3 is TGTGCCAGCAAGGAAACAGGGGGCGCGTACAATGAGCAGTTCTTC.

The chain combines TRBV18 with TRBJ1-5; tentative D call: TRBD1 (6 bases). Looked up from germline, CDR1 is KGHSH and CDR2 is LQKENI. Trimming removed 2 bases from V and 5 bases from J, with 10 bases in between. This CDR3 has 14 residues. CDR3 DNA sequence: TGTGCCAGCTCACCAGAGGGGGGGGATCAGCCCCAGCATTTT. Protein sequence: CASSPEGGDQPQHF. Filled out from reference TRBV18 and TRBJ1-5, the complete variable domain reads NAGVMQNPRHLVRRRGQEARLRCSPMKGHSHVYWYRQLPEEGLKFMVYLQKENIIDESGMPKERFSAEFPKEGPSILRIQQVVRGDSAAYFCASSPEGGDQPQHFGDGTRLSIL.

The CDR3 is CASSYVGSNQPQHF. The DNA of the CDR3 is TGTGCCAGCAGTTACGTCGGGAGCAATCAGCCCCAGCATTTT. This rearrangement joins TRBV6-2 or TRBV6-3 to TRBJ1-5; D call uncertain. The CDR3 sequence is 14 residues long. Germline lookup yields CDR1 MNHEY and CDR2 SVGEGT. The V end lost 2 bases, the J end lost 1 base, and 6 bases lay between the germline ends.

The V call is TRBV7-9, the J call TRBJ1-1; 9 bases align to TRBD1. The CDR3 extends over 13 amino acids. With V trimmed by 6 bases and J by 4 bases, 3 bases remained unmatched. The germline CDR1 and CDR2 sequences are SEHNR and FQNEAQ (reference sequence). CDR3 in amino acids: CASRGQGGTEAFF. The DNA of the CDR3 is TGTGCCAGCAGGGGACAGGGCGGCACTGAAGCTTTCTTT.

The genes are TRBV5-1 and TRBJ2-7, with 8 bases aligning to TRBD2. CDR3 length: 14 amino acids. Trimming at V came to 0 bases and at J to 6 bases, leaving 5 bases not matched to a gene. Germline V CDR1 and CDR2: SGHRS, YFSETQ. CDR3 in amino acids: CASSLAAGAREQYF. The CDR3 region has the DNA TGCGCCAGCAGCTTGGCAGCGGGAGCACGCGAGCAGTACTTC.

V is TRBV3-1 (or the pseudogene TRBV3-2) and J is TRBJ2-4, with 12 bases that match TRBD2. The CDR3 is 17 amino acids. The junction had 2 bases not matched to a gene; V was cut back by 1 base and J by 1 base. CDR1 is LGHDT, CDR2 YNNKEL, per germline (reference sequence). The CDR3 loop is CASSQASGRAAKNIQYF. The DNA for the CDR3 is TGTGCCAGCAGCCAAGCTAGCGGGAGGGCCGCCAAAAACATTCAGTACTTC.

V usage is TRBV2 and J usage is TRBJ2-1; weak D call: TRBD2 (7 bases). Trimming left V 7 bases short and J 3 bases short, with 16 bases between. Germline values: CDR1 SNHLY, CDR2 FYNNEI. The CDR3 runs 15 residues. CDR3 loop: CASKEVGGGYNEQFF. CDR3 in DNA: TGTGCCAGCAAGGAGGTGGGAGGGGGCTACAATGAGCAGTTCTTC.